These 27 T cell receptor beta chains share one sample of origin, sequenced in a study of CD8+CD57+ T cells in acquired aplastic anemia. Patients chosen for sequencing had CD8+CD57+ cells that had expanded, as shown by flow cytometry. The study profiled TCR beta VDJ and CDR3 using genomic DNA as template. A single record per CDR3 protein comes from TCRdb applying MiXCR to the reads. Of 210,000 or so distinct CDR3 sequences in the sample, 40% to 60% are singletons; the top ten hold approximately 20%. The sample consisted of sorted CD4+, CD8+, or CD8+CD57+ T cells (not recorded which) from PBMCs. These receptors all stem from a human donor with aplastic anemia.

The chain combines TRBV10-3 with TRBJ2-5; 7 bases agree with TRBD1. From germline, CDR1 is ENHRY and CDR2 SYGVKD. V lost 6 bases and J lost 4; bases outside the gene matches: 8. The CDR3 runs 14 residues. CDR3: CAISPDRDRETQYF. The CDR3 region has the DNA TGTGCCATCAGCCCCGACAGGGACAGAGAGACCCAGTACTTC.

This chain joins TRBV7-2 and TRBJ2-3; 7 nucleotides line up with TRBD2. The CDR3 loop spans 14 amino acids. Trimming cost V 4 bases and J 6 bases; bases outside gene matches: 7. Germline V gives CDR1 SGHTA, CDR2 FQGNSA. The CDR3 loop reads CASSSRGEADTQYF. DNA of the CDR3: TGTGCCAGCAGCTCACGGGGGGAGGCGGATACGCAGTATTTT. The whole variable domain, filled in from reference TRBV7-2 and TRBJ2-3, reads GAGVSQSPSNKVTEKGKDVELRCDPISGHTALYWYRQSLGQGLEFLIYFQGNSAPDKSGLPSDRFSAERTGGSVSTLTIQRTQQEDSAVYLCASSSRGEADTQYFGPGTRLTVL.

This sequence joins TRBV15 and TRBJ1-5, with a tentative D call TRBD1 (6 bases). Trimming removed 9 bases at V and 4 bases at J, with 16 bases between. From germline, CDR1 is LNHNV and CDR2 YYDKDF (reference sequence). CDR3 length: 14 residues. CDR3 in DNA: TGTGCCACTGCAGCAGGAGGACAGAATCAGCCCCAGCATTTT. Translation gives CATAAGGQNQPQHF.

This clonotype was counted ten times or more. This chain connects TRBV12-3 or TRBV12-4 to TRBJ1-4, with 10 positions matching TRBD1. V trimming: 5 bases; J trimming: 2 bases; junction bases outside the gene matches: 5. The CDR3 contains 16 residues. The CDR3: CASSDGQGGTNEKLFF. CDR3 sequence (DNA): TGTGCCAGCAGTGATGGACAGGGGGGTACTAATGAAAAACTGTTTTTT.

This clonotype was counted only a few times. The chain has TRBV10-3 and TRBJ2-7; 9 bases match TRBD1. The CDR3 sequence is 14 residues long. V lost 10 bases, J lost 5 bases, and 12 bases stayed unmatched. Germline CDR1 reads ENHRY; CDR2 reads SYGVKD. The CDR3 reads CASPPPGQGDEQYF. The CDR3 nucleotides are TGTGCCAGCCCCCCTCCGGGACAGGGCGACGAGCAGTACTTC.

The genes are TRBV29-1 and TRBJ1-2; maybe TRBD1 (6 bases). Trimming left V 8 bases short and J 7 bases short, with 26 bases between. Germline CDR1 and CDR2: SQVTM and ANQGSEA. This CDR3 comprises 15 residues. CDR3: CSQDSSLGGSSGYTF. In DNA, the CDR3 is TGCAGCCAAGATTCATCCCTAGGGGGGTCTTCTGGCTACACCTTC.

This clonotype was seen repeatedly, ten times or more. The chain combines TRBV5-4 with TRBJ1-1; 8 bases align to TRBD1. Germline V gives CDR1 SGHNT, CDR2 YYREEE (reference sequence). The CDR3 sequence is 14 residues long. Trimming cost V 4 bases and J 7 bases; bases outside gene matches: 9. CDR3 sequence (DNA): TGTGCCAGCAGCCGGGGACAGGACCGTAATGAAGCTTTCTTT. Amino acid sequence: CASSRGQDRNEAFF. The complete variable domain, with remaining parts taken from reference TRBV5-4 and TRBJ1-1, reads ETGVTQSPTHLIKTRGQQVTLRCSSQSGHNTVSWYQQALGQGPQFIFQYYREEENGRGNFPPRFSGLQFPNYSSELNVNALELDDSALYLCASSRGQDRNEAFFGQGTRLTVV.

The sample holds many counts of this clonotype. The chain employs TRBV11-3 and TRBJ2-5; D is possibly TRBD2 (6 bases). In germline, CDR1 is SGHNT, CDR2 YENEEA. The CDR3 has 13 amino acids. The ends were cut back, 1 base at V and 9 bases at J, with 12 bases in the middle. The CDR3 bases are TGTGCCAGCAGCTTAGGACTTCCGGGGGCCCAGTACTTC. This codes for CASSLGLPGAQYF.

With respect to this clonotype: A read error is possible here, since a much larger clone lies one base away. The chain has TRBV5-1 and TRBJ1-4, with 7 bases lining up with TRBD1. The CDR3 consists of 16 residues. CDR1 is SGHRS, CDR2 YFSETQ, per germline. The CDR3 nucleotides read TGCGCCAGCAGATCCGGACAGGCCGCAACTAATGAAAAACTGCTTTTT. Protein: CASRSGQAATNEKLLF.

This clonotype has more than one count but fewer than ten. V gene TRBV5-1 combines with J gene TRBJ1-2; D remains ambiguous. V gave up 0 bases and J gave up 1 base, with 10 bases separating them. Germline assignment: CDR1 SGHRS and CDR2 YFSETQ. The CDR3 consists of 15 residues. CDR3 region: CASSLAAGSNYGYTF. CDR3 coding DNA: TGCGCCAGCAGCTTGGCGGCCGGCAGTAACTATGGCTACACCTTC. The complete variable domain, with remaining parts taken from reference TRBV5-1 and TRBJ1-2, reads KAGVTQTPRYLIKTRGQQVTLSCSPISGHRSVSWYQQTPGQGLQFLFEYFSETQRNKGNFPGRFSGRQFSNSRSEMNVSTLELGDSALYLCASSLAAGSNYGYTFGSGTRLTVV.

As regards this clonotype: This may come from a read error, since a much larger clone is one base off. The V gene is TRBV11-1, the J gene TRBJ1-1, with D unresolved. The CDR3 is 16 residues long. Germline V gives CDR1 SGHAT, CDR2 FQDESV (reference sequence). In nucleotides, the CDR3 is TGCGCCTGCAGCCAAGCCAACATGGGATTTAACACTGAAGCTTTCTTT. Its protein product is CACSQANMGFNTEAFF. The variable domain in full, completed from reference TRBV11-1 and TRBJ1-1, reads EAEVAQSPRYKITEKSQAVAFWCDPISGHATLYWYRQILGQGPELLVQFQDESVVDDSQLPKDRFSAERLKGVDSTLKIQPAELGDSAMYLCACSQANMGFNTEAFFGQGTRLTVV.

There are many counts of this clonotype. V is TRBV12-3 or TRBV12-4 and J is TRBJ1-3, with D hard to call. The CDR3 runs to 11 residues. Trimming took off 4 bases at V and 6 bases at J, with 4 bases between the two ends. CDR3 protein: CASSYLNTIYF. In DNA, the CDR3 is TGTGCCAGCAGTTACCTAAACACCATATATTTT.

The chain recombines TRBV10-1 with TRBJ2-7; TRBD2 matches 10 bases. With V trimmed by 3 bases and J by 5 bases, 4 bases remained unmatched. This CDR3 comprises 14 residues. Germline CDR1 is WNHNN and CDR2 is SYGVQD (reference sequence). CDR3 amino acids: CASSDPGTSDEQYF. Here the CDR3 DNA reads TGCGCCAGCAGTGATCCCGGGACTAGCGACGAGCAGTACTTC.

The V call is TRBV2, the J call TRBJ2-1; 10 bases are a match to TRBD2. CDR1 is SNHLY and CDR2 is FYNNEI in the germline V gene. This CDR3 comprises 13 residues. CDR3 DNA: TGTGCTATACGGACTAGCGGAAAAAATGAGCAGTTCTTC. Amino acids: CAIRTSGKNEQFF.

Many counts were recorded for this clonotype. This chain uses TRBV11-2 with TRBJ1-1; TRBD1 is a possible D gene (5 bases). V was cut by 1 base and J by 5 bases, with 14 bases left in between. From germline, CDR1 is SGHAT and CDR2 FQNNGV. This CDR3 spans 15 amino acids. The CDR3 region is CASSLVYGGKTEAFF. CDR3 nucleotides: TGTGCCAGCAGCTTAGTATACGGGGGAAAGACTGAAGCTTTCTTT.

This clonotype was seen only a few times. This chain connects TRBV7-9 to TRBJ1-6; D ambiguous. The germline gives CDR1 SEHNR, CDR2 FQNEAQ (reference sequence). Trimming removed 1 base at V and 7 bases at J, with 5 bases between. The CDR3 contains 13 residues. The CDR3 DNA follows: TGTGCCAGCAGCTTAGGTCGGAATTCACCCCTCCACTTT. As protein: CASSLGRNSPLHF.

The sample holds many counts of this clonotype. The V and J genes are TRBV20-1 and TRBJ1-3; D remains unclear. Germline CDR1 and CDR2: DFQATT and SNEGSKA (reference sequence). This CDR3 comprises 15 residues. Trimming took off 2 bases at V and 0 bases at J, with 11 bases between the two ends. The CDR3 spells CSARPTWSSGNTIYF. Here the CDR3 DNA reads TGCAGTGCTAGACCGACTTGGAGCTCTGGAAACACCATATATTTT.

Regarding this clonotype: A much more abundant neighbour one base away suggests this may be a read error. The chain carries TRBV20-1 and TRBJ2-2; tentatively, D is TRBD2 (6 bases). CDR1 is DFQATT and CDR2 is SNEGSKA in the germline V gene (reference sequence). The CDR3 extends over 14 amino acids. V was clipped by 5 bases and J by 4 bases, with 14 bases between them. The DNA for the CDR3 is TGCAGTGCTTCGAGGCGGGGCGGCACCGGGGAGCTGTTTTTT. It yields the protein CSASRRGGTGELFF.

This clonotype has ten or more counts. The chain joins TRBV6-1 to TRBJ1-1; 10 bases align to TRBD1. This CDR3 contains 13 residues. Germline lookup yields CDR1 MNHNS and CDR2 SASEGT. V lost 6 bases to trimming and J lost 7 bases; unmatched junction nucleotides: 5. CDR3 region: CASSVGQGVEAFF. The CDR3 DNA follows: TGTGCCAGCAGCGTCGGACAGGGGGTTGAAGCTTTCTTT.

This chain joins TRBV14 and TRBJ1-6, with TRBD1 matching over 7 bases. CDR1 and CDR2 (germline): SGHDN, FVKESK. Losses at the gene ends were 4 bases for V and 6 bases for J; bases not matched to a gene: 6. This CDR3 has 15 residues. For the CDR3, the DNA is TGTGCCAGCAGCCTTCGACAGGGACTTAATTCACCCCTCCACTTT. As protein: CASSLRQGLNSPLHF.

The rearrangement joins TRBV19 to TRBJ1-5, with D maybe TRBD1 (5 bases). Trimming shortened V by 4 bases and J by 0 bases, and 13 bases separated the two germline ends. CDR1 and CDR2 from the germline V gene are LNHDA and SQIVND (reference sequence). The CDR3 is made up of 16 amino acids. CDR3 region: CASSTSRAYSNQPQHF. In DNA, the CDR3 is TGTGCCAGTAGTACCAGCAGGGCATATAGCAATCAGCCCCAGCATTTT.

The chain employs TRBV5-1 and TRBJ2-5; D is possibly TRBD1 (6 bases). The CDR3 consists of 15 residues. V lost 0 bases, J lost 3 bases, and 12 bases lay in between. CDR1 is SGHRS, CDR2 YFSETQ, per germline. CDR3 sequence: CASSLGSRGEETQYF. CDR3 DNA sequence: TGCGCCAGCAGCTTGGGTTCCAGGGGAGAAGAGACCCAGTACTTC.

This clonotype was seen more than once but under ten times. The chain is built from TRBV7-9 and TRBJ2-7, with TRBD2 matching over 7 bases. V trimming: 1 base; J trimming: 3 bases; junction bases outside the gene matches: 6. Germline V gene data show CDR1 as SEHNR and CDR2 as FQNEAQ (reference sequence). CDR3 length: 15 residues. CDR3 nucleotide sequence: TGTGCCAGCAGCTTAGGTGGGGCGGGAGTCTACGAGCAGTACGTC. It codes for CASSLGGAGVYEQYV.

The CDR3 nucleotides are TGCAGCGTTGATCAGATCCGGAACACTGAAGCTTTCTTT. It is translated as CSVDQIRNTEAFF. V is TRBV29-1 and J is TRBJ1-1; D gene uncertain. The CDR3 is 13 amino acids. The V gene's germline CDR1 is SQVTM and CDR2 ANQGSEA. V was pared by 3 bases and J by 1 base, with 9 bases between.

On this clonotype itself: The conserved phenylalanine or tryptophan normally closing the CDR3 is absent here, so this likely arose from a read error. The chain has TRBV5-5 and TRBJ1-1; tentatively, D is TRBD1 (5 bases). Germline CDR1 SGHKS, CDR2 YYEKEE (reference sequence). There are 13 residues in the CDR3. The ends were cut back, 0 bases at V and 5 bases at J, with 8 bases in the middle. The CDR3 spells CASSLGGGTEAFL. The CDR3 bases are TGTGCCAGCAGCTTGGGGGGCGGGACTGAAGCTTTCCTT.

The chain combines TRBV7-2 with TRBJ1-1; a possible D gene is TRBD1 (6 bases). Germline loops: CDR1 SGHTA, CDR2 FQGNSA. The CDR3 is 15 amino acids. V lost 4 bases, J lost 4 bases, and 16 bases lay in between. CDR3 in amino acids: CASSSYTGLSTEAFF. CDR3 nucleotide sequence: TGTGCCAGCAGCTCATATACAGGGCTGAGCACTGAAGCTTTCTTT.

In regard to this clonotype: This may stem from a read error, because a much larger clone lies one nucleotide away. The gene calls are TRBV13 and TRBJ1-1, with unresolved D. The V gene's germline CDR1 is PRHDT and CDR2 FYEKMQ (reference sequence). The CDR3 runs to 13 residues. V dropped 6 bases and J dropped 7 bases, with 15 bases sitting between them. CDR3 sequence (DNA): TGTGCCAGCAGTTATAGTGACGGGGATGAAGCTTTCTTT. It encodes CASSYSDGDEAFF.